The 20 T cell receptor beta chains below come from one sample, sequenced in a study of shared T cell receptors in the human thymus. Sequencing used immunoSEQ multiplex PCR; TCRdb keeps in-frame clones, though not all of them. This table has hundreds of thousands of clones, 85% to 90% appearing once. The sample was also reused in another study, on human thymus T cells.

Material for sequencing was thymocytes. These receptors were obtained from a boy under two years old with a congenital heart defect.

The rearrangement uses TRBV4-3 and TRBJ1-5; perhaps TRBD1 as D (6 bases). This CDR3 is 18 amino acids long. Germline loops: CDR1 LGHNA, CDR2 YSLEER. Trimming took off 4 bases at V and 3 bases at J, with 22 bases between the two ends. CDR3 bases: TGCGCCAGCAGCCTGAAGTTCTCCTTGACAGGAGTCAATCAGCCCCAGCATTTT. This translates into CASSLKFSLTGVNQPQHF.

The chain uses TRBV15 and TRBJ1-4, with 9 bases identical to TRBD1. V was clipped by 0 bases and J by 4 bases; unmatched bases: 6. This CDR3 has 17 amino acids. Germline CDR1 reads LNHNV; CDR2 reads YYDKDF (reference sequence). The CDR3 nucleotides read TGTGCCACCAGCAGAGATGGGACAGGGCCTATTAATGAAAAACTGTTTTTT. This translates into CATSRDGTGPINEKLFF.

CDR3 amino acids: CASSQDWGSGRPGSYTF. In nucleotides, the CDR3 is TGTGCCAGCAGCCAAGATTGGGGGAGCGGGCGGCCGGGGAGCTACACCTTC. The chain carries TRBV4-2 and TRBJ1-2, with a tentative D call TRBD1 (5 bases). The CDR3 sequence is 17 residues long. CDR1 is LGHNA and CDR2 is YNFKEQ in the germline V gene. The V end was cut by 0 bases, the J end by 9 bases, with 23 bases between.

The rearrangement joins TRBV5-6 to TRBJ2-3; D is ambiguous. Germline assignment: CDR1 SGHDT and CDR2 YYEEEE. CDR3 length equals 15 residues. The V gene lost 0 bases and the J gene lost 2 bases, with 10 bases spanning the gap. CDR3 in DNA: TGTGCCAGCAGCTTGGAGGCCAGGCTCACAGATACGCAGTATTTT. It codes for CASSLEARLTDTQYF.

The V call is TRBV5-8, the J call TRBJ2-3, with D possibly being TRBD2 (6 bases). This CDR3 region has 18 residues. Germline lookup yields CDR1 SGHTS and CDR2 YDEGEE. Trimming cost V 3 bases and J 6 bases, with 26 bases left between them. DNA of the CDR3: TGTGCCAGCAGCTCCCTGAGGTTGGCGGAGGGGTTGGAGGATACGCAGTATTTT. It encodes CASSSLRLAEGLEDTQYF.

This chain joins TRBV11-3 and TRBJ2-2; possible D gene TRBD1, 6 bases. V gave up 4 bases and J gave up 1 base, with 7 bases separating them. CDR1 and CDR2 from the germline V gene are SGHNT and YENEEA. The CDR3 totals 14 residues. The CDR3 region has the DNA TGTGCCAGCAGCTCGGGACAGAACACCGGGGAGCTGTTTTTT. Amino acid sequence: CASSSGQNTGELFF.

V gene TRBV5-4 combines with J gene TRBJ2-5, with 8 bases identical to TRBD2. The closer fit of TRBJ2-7 to the DNA end suggests the J call may be wrong. Germline CDR1 SGHNT, CDR2 YYREEE (reference sequence). The CDR3 has 16 amino acids. In DNA form, the CDR3 reads TGTGCCAGCAGCTTAAGACCGGGGGGGGCGGTCTACGAGCAGTACTTC. The encoded protein is CASSLRPGGAVYEQYF.

The V call is TRBV29-1, the J call TRBJ1-4; D uncertain. V was shortened by 4 bases and J by 0 bases, with 12 bases between the two germline ends. The CDR3 is made up of 15 amino acids. The germline CDR1 and CDR2 sequences are SQVTM and ANQGSEA. CDR3 loop: CSVVEQFATNEKLFF. Here the CDR3 DNA reads TGCAGCGTTGTGGAGCAGTTCGCAACTAATGAAAAACTGTTTTTT.

This clone was seen more than once but under ten times. V is TRBV10-2 and J is TRBJ2-5; TRBD2 matches 8 bases. The germline V gene has CDR1 WSHSY and CDR2 SAAADI. The junction had 10 bases not matched to a gene; V was cut back by 3 bases and J by 1 base. The CDR3 runs 17 residues. DNA of the CDR3: TGCGCCAGCAGTGAATCGTTTCTAGCGGGCCTCCAAGAGACCCAGTACTTC. It encodes CASSESFLAGLQETQYF.

V and J are TRBV29-1 and TRBJ1-1; the D gene is possibly TRBD1 (5 bases). Germline V lookup: CDR1 SQVTM, CDR2 ANQGSEA. The CDR3 has 14 residues. Trimming took 3 bases from V and 1 from J, leaving 12 bases between them. The DNA of the CDR3 is TGCAGCGTTGACCAGGGCCGCCGGAACACTGAAGCTTTCTTT. Amino acid sequence: CSVDQGRRNTEAFF.

This clone was detected once. This chain joins TRBV7-2 and TRBJ2-7; TRBD1 matches 10 bases. Germline loops: CDR1 SGHTA, CDR2 FQGNSA. The ends lost 0 bases at V and 1 base at J; junction bases unmatched: 3. The CDR3 runs 16 residues. The CDR3 spells CASSLARDRGSYEQYF. CDR3 DNA: TGTGCCAGCAGCTTAGCCCGGGACAGGGGTTCCTACGAGCAGTACTTC.

The chain has TRBV5-1 and TRBJ2-3, with no clear D. Germline V gene sequence: CDR1 SGHRS, CDR2 YFSETQ. The CDR3 runs 17 residues. Trimming stripped 0 bases from V and 4 bases from J, with 18 bases between. CDR3 residues: CASSLAPGKATPDTQYF. DNA of the CDR3: TGCGCCAGCAGCTTGGCCCCGGGTAAGGCCACCCCAGATACGCAGTATTTT.

The table lists this clone with a count of one. The chain joins TRBV7-6 to TRBJ2-3; D might be TRBD1 (5 bases). The CDR3 sequence is 16 residues long. The germline CDR1 and CDR2 sequences are SGHVS and FNYEAQ. V was cut by 1 base and J by 2 bases, with 13 bases left in between. The CDR3: CASSLGGWRYTDTQYF. The DNA of the CDR3 is TGTGCCAGCAGCTTAGGGGGCTGGCGGTACACAGATACGCAGTATTTT.

This clone was seen more than once but under ten times. The chain employs TRBV5-4 and TRBJ2-7, with TRBD1 matching 7 bases. CDR1 SGHNT and CDR2 YYREEE come from the germline V gene (reference sequence). The J segment lost 7 bases and the V segment lost 2 bases, leaving 9 bases of the junction unmatched. The CDR3 is 14 amino acids. CDR3 loop: CASSFLTGLREQYF. CDR3 sequence (DNA): TGTGCCAGCAGCTTCCTGACAGGGTTGAGGGAGCAGTACTTC.

This clone appeared once. This chain joins TRBV27 and TRBJ2-7; possibly TRBD1 for D (6 bases). In germline, CDR1 is MNHEY, CDR2 SMNVEV (reference sequence). This CDR3 region has 19 residues. The germline V and J ends were trimmed by 5 bases and 2 bases, with 28 bases remaining between them. CDR3 sequence: CASSPQPSSPGHRAYEQYF. For the CDR3, the DNA is TGTGCCAGCAGTCCGCAACCGTCCTCCCCGGGACACAGAGCCTACGAGCAGTACTTC.

The V gene is TRBV6-1, the J gene TRBJ2-3, with D possibly TRBD2 on 5 matching bases. The ends were cut back, 5 bases at V and 1 base at J, with 7 bases in the middle. The germline V gene has CDR1 MNHNS and CDR2 SASEGT. CDR3 length equals 13 residues. In DNA, the CDR3 is TGTGCCAGCAGTAAGGACTGCACAGATACGCAGTATTTT. Translated, it gives CASSKDCTDTQYF.

The chain has TRBV14 and TRBJ2-2; no firm D call. CDR3 size: 19 residues. Germline V lookup: CDR1 SGHDN, CDR2 FVKESK. Trimming took off 0 bases at V and 0 bases at J, with 17 bases between the two ends. The CDR3 DNA reads as TGTGCCAGCAGCCAAGATTCGAACAGCTGGCCTTCGAACACCGGGGAGCTGTTTTTT. Protein: CASSQDSNSWPSNTGELFF.

The chain joins TRBV28 to TRBJ1-1; 7 bases are shared with TRBD1. CDR1 MDHEN and CDR2 SYDVKM come from the germline V gene. This CDR3 spans 14 amino acids. V trimming: 8 bases; J trimming: 8 bases; junction bases outside the gene matches: 14. CDR3 protein: CASAGGQLFREAFF. CDR3 sequence (DNA): TGTGCCAGCGCCGGGGGACAGCTATTCAGGGAAGCTTTCTTT.

This rearrangement joins TRBV5-1 to TRBJ1-1; 9 bases line up with TRBD1. Germline CDR1 and CDR2: SGHRS and YFSETQ. The CDR3 has 13 residues. Trimming at V came to 6 bases and at J to 7 bases, leaving 7 bases not matched to a gene. In DNA form, the CDR3 reads TGCGCCAGCACCCCGGACAGGGGTAATGAAGCTTTCTTT. Protein sequence: CASTPDRGNEAFF.

V gene TRBV27 combines with J gene TRBJ2-1, with 9 nucleotides matching TRBD2. The CDR3 has 16 residues. V lost 2 bases and J lost 8; bases outside the gene matches: 10. Per germline, CDR1 MNHEY and CDR2 SMNVEV (reference sequence). CDR3 sequence: CASSLPPAGGGYEQFF. CDR3 nucleotide sequence: TGTGCCAGCAGTTTACCTCCGGCGGGAGGGGGGTATGAGCAGTTCTTC.